This paragraph reports one T cell receptor (beta chain). The sample is drawn from a study of blood T cell repertoires in COVID-19. Study-wide context: From T cells, B-cell-depleted T cells, or PBMCs came the material, which was cDNA or gDNA.

The germline V gene encodes CDR1 LNHNV and CDR2 YYDKDF (reference sequence). The length of the CDR3 is 20 residues. Losses at the gene ends were 5 bases for V and 5 bases for J; bases not matched to a gene: 19. Measured with immunoSEQ multiplex PCR; TCRdb has only the in-frame clones, and not every one. The sample has about 81,000 clones, roughly 78% seen once. This chain joins TRBV15 and TRBJ1-3, with 12 bases identical to TRBD1. Sequencing was performed on peripheral blood. The receptor comes from a human donor in a cohort sampled during active COVID-19. CDR3 loop: CATSRQRGGTGGPGRNTIYF. The CDR3 DNA reads as TGTGCCACCAGCCGCCAAAGGGGGGGGACAGGGGGCCCTGGAAGAAACACCATATATTTT.